The next 17 T cell receptor beta chains were all read from a single sample in a study of graft-versus-host responses after intestinal transplantation. No antigen has been identified for these receptors. The method was immunoSEQ multiplex PCR; TCRdb's version includes in-frame clones alone and lacks a portion of them. The sample holds tens of thousands of clones, approximately 84% seen once. Sequenced material: unstimulated CD4+ T cells sorted from spleen or lymph node cells, taken before transplant. These receptors were collected from a human donor who was the organ donor for an intestinal transplant.

This chain links TRBV7-2 with TRBJ2-3; 8 bases align to TRBD2. The CDR3 extends over 15 amino acids. V gave up 0 bases and J gave up 4 bases; unmatched junction bases: 3. Germline values: CDR1 SGHTA, CDR2 FQGNSA. The CDR3 sequence: CASSLAPGGPDTQYF. CDR3 nucleotides: TGTGCCAGCAGCTTAGCGCCGGGGGGGCCAGATACGCAGTATTTT.

The chain combines TRBV28 with TRBJ1-6; 10 nucleotides agree with TRBD1. The V segment lost 6 bases and the J segment 9 bases; nucleotides outside the gene matches: 8. This CDR3 contains 15 residues. Germline CDR1 is MDHEN and CDR2 is SYDVKM. The CDR3 protein is CASRGDRGLGSPLHF. CDR3 in DNA: TGTGCCAGCAGGGGGGACAGGGGATTGGGTTCACCCCTCCACTTT.

The V gene is TRBV5-6, the J gene TRBJ2-5; 9 positions match TRBD1. J gave up 2 bases and V 2 bases, and 4 bases lay outside the gene matches. The CDR3 is made up of 15 amino acids. In germline, CDR1 is SGHDT, CDR2 YYEEEE. Here the CDR3 reads CASSFAGTGQETQYF. In DNA form, the CDR3 reads TGTGCCAGCAGCTTCGCCGGGACAGGGCAAGAGACCCAGTACTTC.

DNA of the CDR3: TGCAGCGTAATCCGGGGGGCTGTAGATACGCAGTATTTT. It is translated as CSVIRGAVDTQYF. The chain uses TRBV29-1 and TRBJ2-3, with D maybe TRBD2 (7 bases). Germline lookup yields CDR1 SQVTM and CDR2 ANQGSEA. The CDR3 consists of 13 residues. V lost 6 bases and J lost 5, with 15 bases in between.

There are a few counts of this clone. The chain couples TRBV6-5 to TRBJ2-1, with a weak D call TRBD1 (6 bases). V was cut by 6 bases and J by 5 bases, with 14 bases left in between. CDR1 MNHEY and CDR2 SVGAGI come from the germline V gene. The CDR3 spans 14 residues. The CDR3 protein is CASRSGQSDNEQFF. In DNA form, the CDR3 reads TGTGCCAGCAGATCCGGACAGTCCGACAATGAGCAGTTCTTC.

The CDR3 DNA reads as TGTGCCACCAGCGGATTTACTAGCGGGGCCTTAGATACGCAGTATTTT. This encodes CATSGFTSGALDTQYF. The genes are TRBV15 and TRBJ2-3; 10 nucleotides match TRBD2. The V gene end was trimmed by 5 bases and the J gene end by 5 bases; junction bases not matched to a gene: 10. Germline V gene data show CDR1 as LNHNV and CDR2 as YYDKDF (reference sequence). The CDR3 spans 16 residues.

This CDR3 is CASSYEGSNQPQHF. The CDR3 DNA reads TGCGCCAGCAGCTACGAGGGTAGCAATCAGCCCCAGCATTTT. This chain links TRBV5-1 with TRBJ1-5, with D hard to call. V gave up 3 bases and J gave up 0 bases, with 7 bases separating them. This CDR3 has 14 amino acids. Germline lookup yields CDR1 SGHRS and CDR2 YFSETQ.

This chain uses TRBV9 with TRBJ2-6, with 11 bases identical to TRBD2. Germline CDR1 is SGDLS and CDR2 is YYNGEE. This CDR3 has 17 residues. V lost 4 bases and J lost 4; bases outside the gene matches: 7. The CDR3, as DNA: TGTGCCAGCAGCTCTGGGCTAGCGGGGGGAGGGGCCAACGTCCTGACTTTC. Translation gives CASSSGLAGGGANVLTF.

The gene calls are TRBV19 and TRBJ1-4; D is ambiguous. This CDR3 is built from 14 residues. Trimming stripped 4 bases from V and 0 bases from J, with 6 bases between. Germline-derived CDR1 and CDR2 are LNHDA and SQIVND (reference sequence). The chain's CDR3 is CASSNSATNEKLFF. CDR3 sequence (DNA): TGTGCCAGTAGTAACAGTGCAACTAATGAAAAACTGTTTTTT. Using reference TRBV19 and TRBJ1-4 for the parts outside the CDR3, the full variable domain is DGGITQSPKYLFRKEGQNVTLSCEQNLNHDAMYWYRQDPGQGLRLIYYSQIVNDFQKGDIAEGYSVSREKKESFPLTVTSAQKNPTAFYLCASSNSATNEKLFFGSGTQLSVL.

The chain carries TRBV28 and TRBJ1-5; TRBD1 matches 9 bases. The germline CDR1 and CDR2 sequences are MDHEN and SYDVKM. J gave up 6 bases and V 9 bases, and 12 bases lay outside the gene matches. CDR3 length: 15 amino acids. The CDR3: CASLLTGGAGQPQHF. DNA of the CDR3: TGTGCCAGTTTACTAACAGGGGGCGCGGGTCAGCCCCAGCATTTT.

The chain links TRBV2 to TRBJ2-7; D remains ambiguous. The V end lost 3 bases, the J end lost 6 bases, and 9 bases lay between the germline ends. The CDR3 runs 12 residues. CDR1 SNHLY and CDR2 FYNNEI come from the germline V gene. Here the CDR3 reads CASSDEVAEQYV. For the CDR3, the DNA is TGTGCCAGCAGTGACGAGGTAGCCGAGCAGTACGTC.

This clone was observed once. The J gene is TRBJ1-5, the V gene TRBV19; possible D gene TRBD1, 6 bases. The CDR3 has 15 amino acids. The V gene's germline CDR1 is LNHDA and CDR2 SQIVND (reference sequence). The germline V and J ends were trimmed by 5 bases and 4 bases, with 15 bases remaining between them. The CDR3 coding sequence is TGTGCCAGTAGTGCCAGGGGTTTGGGGAATCAGCCCCAGCATTTT. Amino acid sequence: CASSARGLGNQPQHF.

The CDR3 protein is CASSLFPGTTNTGELFF. The CDR3 nucleotides read TGCGCCAGCAGCCTGTTCCCCGGGACAACGAACACCGGGGAGCTGTTTTTT. The V gene is TRBV5-1, the J gene TRBJ2-2, with D possibly TRBD1 on 6 matching bases. Germline V lookup: CDR1 SGHRS, CDR2 YFSETQ. The CDR3 spans 17 residues. V lost 4 bases, J lost 0 bases, and 16 bases lay in between.

V usage is TRBV19 and J usage is TRBJ2-1; weak D call: TRBD2 (5 bases). This CDR3 has 12 amino acids. V shed 4 bases and J shed 5 bases, with 6 bases lying between them. The germline gives CDR1 LNHDA, CDR2 SQIVND (reference sequence). The CDR3 DNA reads as TGTGCCAGTAGTAGGGGAGACAATGAGCAGTTCTTC. Translated: CASSRGDNEQFF.

The chain carries TRBV5-1 and TRBJ2-5, with 15 bases lining up with TRBD2. With 4 bases clipped from V and 5 bases from J, the junction kept 6 bases outside the gene matches. The CDR3 extends over 16 amino acids. Germline CDR1 SGHRS, CDR2 YFSETQ. In nucleotides, the CDR3 is TGCGCCAGCAGCGAAGGACTAGCGGGGGGGCCGGAGACCCAGTACTTC. This sequence encodes CASSEGLAGGPETQYF.

The chain is built from TRBV6-4 and TRBJ1-6; D gene ambiguous. V was pared by 5 bases and J by 7 bases, with 21 bases between. The CDR3 spans 17 residues. The germline V gene has CDR1 MRHNA and CDR2 SNTAGT. CDR3 region: CASSPLRGIGMNSPLHF. For the CDR3, the DNA is TGTGCCAGCAGTCCATTAAGAGGGATAGGGATGAATTCACCCCTCCACTTT.

A few counts support this clone. The chain couples TRBV6-5 to TRBJ2-6; 8 positions agree with TRBD1. Germline V lookup: CDR1 MNHEY, CDR2 SVGAGI. This CDR3 comprises 15 residues. The trim removed 6 bases at V and 2 bases at J, leaving 3 bases unmatched. Here the CDR3 reads CASRTTGAGANVLTF. The CDR3 nucleotides are TGTGCCAGCAGGACGACAGGGGCTGGGGCCAACGTCCTGACTTTC.